Listed below are T cell receptor beta chains from one sample, sequenced in a study of CD8+ T cells in alopecia areata. Only in-frame clones appear in the TCRdb table, and some are missing; sequencing was by immunoSEQ multiplex PCR. The repertoire includes some 100,000 clones, 55% to 80% of them detected once, and around 2.8% sits in the top ten. Material for sequencing was CD4+ T cells sorted from blood. Receptors were obtained from a human donor in good health. Both conserved end residues are part of each CDR3. Fields, in order: V gene, D gene, J gene, clone size, CDR3 protein, CDR3 DNA. The D gene is left open where the match is weak. Not every row has a clone size; where given, it reads once, few, many or a size class.

v_gene: TRBV27
d_gene: TRBD1
j_gene: TRBJ1-2
abundance: NA
CDR3aa: CASSSQGGNYGYTF
CDR3nt: TGTGCCAGCAGTTCGCAGGGGGGCAACTATGGCTACACCTTC

v_gene: TRBV2
d_gene: NA
j_gene: TRBJ1-2
abundance: NA
CDR3aa: CASSDKEVGRGGGYTF
CDR3nt: TGTGCCAGCAGTGACAAAGAAGTAGGTCGGGGAGGAGGCTACACCTTC

v_gene: TRBV21-1
d_gene: NA
j_gene: TRBJ2-3
abundance: few
CDR3aa: CASSKDRASVDTQYF
CDR3nt: TGTGCCAGCAGCAAAGATCGTGCTAGCGTGGATACGCAGTATTTT

v_gene: TRBV5-8
d_gene: NA
j_gene: TRBJ1-5
abundance: NA
CDR3aa: CASSLVDTGGRQPQHF
CDR3nt: TGTGCCAGCAGCTTGGTGGACACGGGAGGGAGGCAGCCCCAGCATTTT

v_gene: TRBV9
d_gene: NA
j_gene: TRBJ2-7
abundance: NA
CDR3aa: CASSPGLGSYEQYF
CDR3nt: TGTGCCAGCAGCCCGGGCCTTGGGTCCTACGAGCAGTACTTC

v_gene: TRBV2
d_gene: TRBD1
j_gene: TRBJ2-3
abundance: NA
CDR3aa: CASREDRWSDTQYF
CDR3nt: TGTGCCAGCAGAGAGGACAGGTGGTCTGATACGCAGTATTTT

v_gene: TRBV18
d_gene: NA
j_gene: TRBJ2-3
abundance: NA
CDR3aa: CASSLQGSDTQYF
CDR3nt: TGTGCCAGCTCACTCCAGGGTTCAGATACGCAGTATTTT

v_gene: TRBV1
d_gene: NA
j_gene: TRBJ2-2
abundance: NA
CDR3aa: CTSRNIDSIVYTGELFF
CDR3nt: TGCACCAGCAGAAACATAGATAGCATCGTATACACCGGGGAGCTGTTTTTT

v_gene: TRBV23-1
d_gene: TRBD1
j_gene: TRBJ2-5
abundance: NA
CDR3aa: CARDRGQGFRETQYF
CDR3nt: TGCGCCAGAGACCGAGGACAGGGGTTTCGTGAGACCCAGTACTTC

v_gene: TRBV2
d_gene: TRBD2
j_gene: TRBJ2-1
abundance: few
CDR3aa: CASSEAGLAGASYNEQFF
CDR3nt: TGTGCCAGCAGTGAAGCGGGGCTAGCGGGGGCCTCCTACAATGAGCAGTTCTTC

v_gene: TRBV6-5
d_gene: NA
j_gene: TRBJ1-2
abundance: NA
CDR3aa: CASSLRAGDGYTF
CDR3nt: TGTGCCAGCAGTCTCAGGGCCGGGGATGGCTACACCTTC

v_gene: TRBV6-4
d_gene: TRBD1
j_gene: TRBJ1-1
abundance: NA
CDR3aa: CASSIQGGGTEAFF
CDR3nt: TGTGCCAGCAGCATACAGGGGGGCGGCACTGAAGCTTTCTTT

v_gene: TRBV12-5
d_gene: TRBD1
j_gene: TRBJ2-6
abundance: NA
CDR3aa: CASTKGTGAAGANVLTF
CDR3nt: TGTGCTAGTACTAAGGGGACAGGGGCGGCTGGGGCCAACGTCCTGACTTTC

v_gene: TRBV30
d_gene: TRBD2
j_gene: TRBJ2-1
abundance: NA
CDR3aa: CAWSSGASYNEQFF
CDR3nt: TGTGCCTGGAGTAGCGGGGCCTCCTACAATGAGCAGTTCTTC

v_gene: TRBV29-1
d_gene: NA
j_gene: TRBJ2-7
abundance: NA
CDR3aa: CSVANSLSSYEQYF
CDR3nt: TGCAGCGTCGCCAACAGTCTCAGCTCCTACGAGCAGTACTTC

v_gene: TRBV7-9
d_gene: NA
j_gene: TRBJ2-3
abundance: NA
CDR3aa: CASSSRDTQYF
CDR3nt: TGTGCCAGCAGCTCAAGGGATACGCAGTATTTT

v_gene: TRBV29-1
d_gene: TRBD1
j_gene: TRBJ2-3
abundance: NA
CDR3aa: CSVRTGGLLSNSTDTQYF
CDR3nt: TGCAGCGTTAGGACAGGGGGCCTTCTATCAAATAGCACAGATACGCAGTATTTT

v_gene: TRBV30
d_gene: NA
j_gene: TRBJ1-1
abundance: NA
CDR3aa: CAWSRVEAFF
CDR3nt: TGTGCCTGGAGTCGTGTGGAAGCTTTCTTT